The sequence of this TCR beta chain was determined in a study of CD8+ T cells in alopecia areata (dated by TCRdb to the late 2010s). In terms of the full investigation: High-throughput TCRbeta sequencing was used to examine T cell clonal expansion in alopecia areata in both the C3H/HeJ mouse model and human patients. Scalp clonality was compared across normal scalp (n=4), patchy alopecia areata scalp (n=8), and alopecia totalis/universalis scalp (n=8). RNA was extracted with the PAXgene miRNA kit for fixed scalp, the miRNeasy kit for PBMCs, and the RNeasy kit for mouse skin. TCRbeta CDR3 regions were amplified by immunoSEQ multiplex PCR using 35 Vbeta forward and 13 Jbeta reverse primers. On the human side, TCRbeta sequencing was run on scalp tissue and on sorted CD4+ and CD8+ peripheral blood T cells from healthy controls and from alopecia areata patients with either patchy or totalis/universalis disease. Paper-wide results and their limitations: Unlike mouse skin, which is dominated by gammadelta T cells, normal human skin has resident alphabeta T cells that are also sequenced, and this complicates analysis of the scalp TCR repertoire. Compared with normal scalp, lesional scalp, particularly in alopecia totalis/universalis, had higher clonality and more expanded CD8+ clones, which suggests antigenic drive. Shared TCR sequences between patients were less evident than in mice, which may be partly attributable to HLA diversity in the patient population.

The library was made by the immunoSEQ multiplex PCR assay. RNA was extracted from all samples and reverse transcribed into cDNA, which served as template for TCR sequencing. First-strand cDNA was synthesized using SuperScript III with a 2:1 mix of oligo-dT and random hexamers. A synthetic immune receptor repertoire was used to gauge amplification bias, and whatever bias remained was removed computationally. Per the source publication's procedure: Raw reads were preprocessed to remove errors, and CDR3 was defined according to IMGT conventions as the region from the conserved cysteine to phenylalanine. To get clonality, Shannon entropy was normalized by log2 of the number of productive unique TCRs and the result was subtracted from 1. Whether each scalp clone was CD4 or CD8 was inferred by checking scalp TCRbeta sequences against the CD4 and CD8 repertoires from sorted blood. TCRdb provides this immuneACCESS table in a form limited to in-frame rearrangements. Some clones are lacking; in checked studies, under half of them reflect an unresolved V gene, and why the rest are absent is not known. For V, J and clone size, that table is used; D and trimming come from the DNA. This sample comprises some 120,000 clones, 47% of them detected only once. The leading ten clones occupy about 11% of the sample.

Trimming at the junction amounts to 4 bases on V and 4 bases on J, and the germline ends lie 17 bases apart. Spanning cysteine to phenylalanine, the CDR3 consists of 15 amino acids. Only CDR3 DNA is held: 45 bases, read in frame from base 1. Looking up the germline V gene yields CDR1 MDHEN and CDR2 SYDVKM. From alopecia areata patients, peripheral blood was collected along with lesional scalp punch biopsies. PBMCs were isolated by density centrifugation and stained for CD3, CD4 and CD8, and CD4+ and CD8+ T cells were sorted on a FACSAria. Untreated alopecia areata patients were recruited as part of a multicenter biomarker study. Blood CD8+ T cells from 5 or 6 biomarker-study patients were further sorted into NKG2D-low and NKG2D-high fractions. To note about this clone: Its target antigen remains unknown. Base qualities are missing; no much larger clone stands one base away.

The specimen was NKG2D-low CD8+ T cells sorted from blood. Interpreted using the paper, the cell subset or site label stands for: sorted CD8+ NKG2D-low blood T cells. This TCR derives from a human donor with alopecia areata. In this chain, TRBV28 is recombined with TRBJ2-7, with a weak D call of TRBD1 (5 bases match). The CDR3 here reads CASSSRTTPEYEQYF. The DNA sequence is TGTGCCAGCAGTTCAAGGACAACCCCAGAGTACGAGCAGTACTTC.